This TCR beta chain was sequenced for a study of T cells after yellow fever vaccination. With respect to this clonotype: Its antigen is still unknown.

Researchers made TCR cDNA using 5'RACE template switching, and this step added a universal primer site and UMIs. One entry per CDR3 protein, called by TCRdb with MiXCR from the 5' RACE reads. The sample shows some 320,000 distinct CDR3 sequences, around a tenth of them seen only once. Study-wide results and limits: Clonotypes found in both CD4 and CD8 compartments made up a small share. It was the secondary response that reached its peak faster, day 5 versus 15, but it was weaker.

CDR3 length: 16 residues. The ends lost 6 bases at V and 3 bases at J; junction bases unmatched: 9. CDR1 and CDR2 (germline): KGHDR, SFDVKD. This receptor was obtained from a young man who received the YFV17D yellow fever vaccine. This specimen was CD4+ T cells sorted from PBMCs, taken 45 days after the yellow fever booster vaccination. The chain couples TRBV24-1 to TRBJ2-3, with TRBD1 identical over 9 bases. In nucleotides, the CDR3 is TGTGCCACCAGTTTCGGGGTAGGACAGGGGACAGATACGCAGTATTTT. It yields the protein CATSFGVGQGTDTQYF.